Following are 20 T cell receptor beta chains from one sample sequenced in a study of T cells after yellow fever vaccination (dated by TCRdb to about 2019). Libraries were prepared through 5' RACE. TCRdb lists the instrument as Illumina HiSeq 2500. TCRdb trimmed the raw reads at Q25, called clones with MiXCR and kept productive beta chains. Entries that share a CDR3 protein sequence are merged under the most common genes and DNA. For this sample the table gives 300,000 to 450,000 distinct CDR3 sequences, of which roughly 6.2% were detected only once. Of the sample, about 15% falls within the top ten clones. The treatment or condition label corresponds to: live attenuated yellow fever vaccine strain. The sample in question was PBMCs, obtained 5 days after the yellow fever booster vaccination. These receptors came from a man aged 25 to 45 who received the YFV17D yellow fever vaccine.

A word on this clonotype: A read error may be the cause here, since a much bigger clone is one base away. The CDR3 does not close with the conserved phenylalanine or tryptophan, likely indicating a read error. The CDR3 DNA reads TGTGCCAGCAGTCTTAGCGGGAGGTTGAATGAGCAGTTCTCC. It specifies CASSLSGRLNEQFS. The chain has TRBV12-3 or TRBV12-4 and TRBJ2-1; TRBD2 matches at 10 bases. The CDR3 has 14 amino acids. V shed 5 bases, J shed 7 bases, and the junction held 5 bases outside the gene matches.

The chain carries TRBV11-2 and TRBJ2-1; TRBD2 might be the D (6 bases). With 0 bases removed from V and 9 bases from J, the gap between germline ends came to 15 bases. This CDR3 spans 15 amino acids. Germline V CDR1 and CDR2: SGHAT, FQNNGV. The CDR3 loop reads CASSLESGVSIEQFF. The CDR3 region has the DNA TGTGCCAGCAGCTTAGAGTCGGGGGTTTCTATTGAGCAGTTCTTC.

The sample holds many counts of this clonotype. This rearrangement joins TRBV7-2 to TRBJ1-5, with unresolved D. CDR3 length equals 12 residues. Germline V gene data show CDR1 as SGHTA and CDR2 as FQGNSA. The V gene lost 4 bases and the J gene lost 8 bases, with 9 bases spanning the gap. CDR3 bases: TGTGCCAGCAGCTCACCCCCGGAGCCCCAGCATTTT. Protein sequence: CASSSPPEPQHF.

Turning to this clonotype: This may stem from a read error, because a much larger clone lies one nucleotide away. CDR3 coding DNA: TGTGCCAGCAGCGTCGAGGGAAGCGGCTCCTACAATGAGCAGCTCTTC. Amino acids: CASSVEGSGSYNEQLF. The J gene is TRBJ2-1, the V gene TRBV9, with a possible D match to TRBD2 (5 bases). The CDR3 sequence is 16 residues long. From germline, CDR1 is SGDLS and CDR2 YYNGEE.

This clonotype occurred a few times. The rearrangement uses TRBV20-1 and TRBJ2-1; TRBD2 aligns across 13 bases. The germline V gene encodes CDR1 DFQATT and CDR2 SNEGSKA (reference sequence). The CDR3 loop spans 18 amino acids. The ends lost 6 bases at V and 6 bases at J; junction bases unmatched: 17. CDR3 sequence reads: CSAPESGGTSGRVNEQFF. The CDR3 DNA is TGCAGTGCCCCTGAAAGCGGGGGAACTAGCGGGAGGGTCAATGAGCAGTTCTTC.

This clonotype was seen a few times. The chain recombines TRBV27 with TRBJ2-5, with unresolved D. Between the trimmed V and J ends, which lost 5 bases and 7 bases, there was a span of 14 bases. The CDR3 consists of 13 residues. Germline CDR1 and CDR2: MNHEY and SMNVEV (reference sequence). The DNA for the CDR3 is TGTGCCAGCAGTCCTACGACCCCCATGACCCAGTACTTC. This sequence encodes CASSPTTPMTQYF.

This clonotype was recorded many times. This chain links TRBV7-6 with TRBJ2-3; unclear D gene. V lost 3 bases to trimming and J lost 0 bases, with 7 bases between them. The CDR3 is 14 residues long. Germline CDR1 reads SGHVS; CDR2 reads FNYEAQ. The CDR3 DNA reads TGTGCCAGCAGCTTTGCGATTAGCACAGATACGCAGTATTTT. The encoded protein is CASSFAISTDTQYF.

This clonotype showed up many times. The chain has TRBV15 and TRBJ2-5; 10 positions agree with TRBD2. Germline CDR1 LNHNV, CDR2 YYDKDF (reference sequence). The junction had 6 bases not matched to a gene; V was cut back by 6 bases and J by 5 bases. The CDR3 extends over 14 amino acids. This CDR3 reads CATSISGRRETQYF. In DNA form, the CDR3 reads TGTGCCACCAGTATTAGCGGGAGGCGGGAGACCCAGTACTTC.

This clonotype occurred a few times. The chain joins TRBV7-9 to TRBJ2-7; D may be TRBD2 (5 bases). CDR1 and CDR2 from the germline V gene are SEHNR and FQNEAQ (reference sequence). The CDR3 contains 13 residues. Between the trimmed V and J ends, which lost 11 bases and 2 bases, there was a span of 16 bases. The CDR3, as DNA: TGTGCCGTAACGGGGTTGCCTCCCTACGAGCAGTACTTC. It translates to CAVTGLPPYEQYF.

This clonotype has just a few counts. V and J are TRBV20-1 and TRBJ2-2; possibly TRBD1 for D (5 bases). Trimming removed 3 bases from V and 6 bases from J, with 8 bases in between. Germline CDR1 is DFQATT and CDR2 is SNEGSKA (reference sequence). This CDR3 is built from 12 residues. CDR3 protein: CSARGLAGELFF. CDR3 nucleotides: TGCAGTGCTAGGGGGCTCGCCGGGGAGCTGTTTTTT.

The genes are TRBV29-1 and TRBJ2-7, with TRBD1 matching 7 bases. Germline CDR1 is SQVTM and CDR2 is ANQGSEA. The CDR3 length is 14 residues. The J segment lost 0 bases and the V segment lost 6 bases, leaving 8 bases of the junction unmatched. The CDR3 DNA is TGCAGCGTAATGCAAGACAGGGCCTCCTACGAGCAGTACTTC. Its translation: CSVMQDRASYEQYF.

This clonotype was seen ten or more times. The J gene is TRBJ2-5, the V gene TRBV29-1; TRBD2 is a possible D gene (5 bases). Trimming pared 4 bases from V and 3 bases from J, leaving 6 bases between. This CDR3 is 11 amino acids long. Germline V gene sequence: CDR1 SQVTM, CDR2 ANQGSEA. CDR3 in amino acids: CSVGGKETQYF. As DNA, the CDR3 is TGCAGCGTTGGAGGGAAAGAGACCCAGTACTTC.

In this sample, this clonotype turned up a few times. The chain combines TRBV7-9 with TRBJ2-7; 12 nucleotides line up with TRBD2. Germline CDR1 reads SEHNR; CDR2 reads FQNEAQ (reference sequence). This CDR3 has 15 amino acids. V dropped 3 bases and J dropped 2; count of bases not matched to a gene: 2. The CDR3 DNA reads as TGTGCCAGCAGCTTCCGGACTAGCGGGACCTACGAGCAGTACTTC. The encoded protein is CASSFRTSGTYEQYF.

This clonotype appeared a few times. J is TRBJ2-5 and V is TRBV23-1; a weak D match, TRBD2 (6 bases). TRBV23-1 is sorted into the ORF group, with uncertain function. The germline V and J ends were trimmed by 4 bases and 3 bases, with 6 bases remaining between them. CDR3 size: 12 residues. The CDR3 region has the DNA TGCGCCAGCAGTCGACTAGAAGAGACCCAGTACTTC. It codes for CASSRLEETQYF.

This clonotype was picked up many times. CDR3 in amino acids: CASSLQTDEQYF. DNA for the CDR3: TGTGCCAGCAGTTTACAGACTGACGAGCAGTACTTC. The rearrangement uses TRBV28 and TRBJ2-7; D not certain. Germline loops: CDR1 MDHEN, CDR2 SYDVKM. V lost 2 bases and J lost 5, with 7 bases in between. The CDR3 spans 12 residues.

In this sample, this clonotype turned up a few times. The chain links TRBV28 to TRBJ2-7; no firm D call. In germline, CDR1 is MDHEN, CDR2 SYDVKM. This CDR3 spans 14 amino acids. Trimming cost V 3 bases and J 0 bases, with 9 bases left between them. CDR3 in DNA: TGTGCCAGCAGTTTTACCAGATTCTCCTACGAGCAGTACTTC. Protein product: CASSFTRFSYEQYF.

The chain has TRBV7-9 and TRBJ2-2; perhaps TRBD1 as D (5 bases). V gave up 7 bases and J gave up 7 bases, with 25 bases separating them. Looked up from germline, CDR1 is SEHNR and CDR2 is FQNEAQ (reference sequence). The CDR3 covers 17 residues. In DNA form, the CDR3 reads TGTGCCAGCATCCCAACCGACAGTGGAACAGGAAACGGGGAGCTGTTTTTT. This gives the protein CASIPTDSGTGNGELFF.

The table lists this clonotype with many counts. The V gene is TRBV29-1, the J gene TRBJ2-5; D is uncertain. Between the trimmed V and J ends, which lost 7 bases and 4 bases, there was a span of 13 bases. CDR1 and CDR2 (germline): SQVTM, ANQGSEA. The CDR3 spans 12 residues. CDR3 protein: CSAAAGGETQYF. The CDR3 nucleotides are TGCAGCGCCGCGGCAGGCGGAGAGACCCAGTACTTC.

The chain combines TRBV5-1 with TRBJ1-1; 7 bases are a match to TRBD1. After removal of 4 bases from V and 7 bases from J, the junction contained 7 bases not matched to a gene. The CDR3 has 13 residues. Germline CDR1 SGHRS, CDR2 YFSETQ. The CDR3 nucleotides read TGCGCCAGCAGCCCGGGACAGTCTATTGAAGCTTTCTTT. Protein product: CASSPGQSIEAFF.

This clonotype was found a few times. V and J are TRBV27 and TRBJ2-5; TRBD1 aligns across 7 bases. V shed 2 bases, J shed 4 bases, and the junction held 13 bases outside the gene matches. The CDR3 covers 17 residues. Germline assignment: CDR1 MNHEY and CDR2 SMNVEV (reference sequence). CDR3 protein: CASSLMSDDRVGETQYF. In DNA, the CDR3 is TGTGCCAGCAGTTTAATGTCGGATGACAGGGTCGGAGAGACCCAGTACTTC.